The T cell receptor beta chain described here comes from a study of cytomegalovirus exposure and HLA in healthy donors. Primers included in the PCR were 60 Vbeta and 13 Jbeta primers. Sequencing was performed with immunoSEQ multiplex PCR; in TCRdb, only in-frame clones are kept and a portion is missing. The table has 160,000 or so clones, 80% to 90% seen once. This CDR3 has 14 residues. The germline gives CDR1 SGDLS, CDR2 YYNGEE. The receptor's source is a woman younger than 35 in good health and CMV-seronegative. Sequencing was performed on PBMCs. The chain links TRBV9 to TRBJ2-5; the D is unclear. Matching the DNA end better, TRBJ2-7 makes the J call doubtful. The CDR3 bases are TGTGCCAGCAGCCCGGAGTCACCCGACTACGAGCAGTACTTC. Translated: CASSPESPDYEQYF.